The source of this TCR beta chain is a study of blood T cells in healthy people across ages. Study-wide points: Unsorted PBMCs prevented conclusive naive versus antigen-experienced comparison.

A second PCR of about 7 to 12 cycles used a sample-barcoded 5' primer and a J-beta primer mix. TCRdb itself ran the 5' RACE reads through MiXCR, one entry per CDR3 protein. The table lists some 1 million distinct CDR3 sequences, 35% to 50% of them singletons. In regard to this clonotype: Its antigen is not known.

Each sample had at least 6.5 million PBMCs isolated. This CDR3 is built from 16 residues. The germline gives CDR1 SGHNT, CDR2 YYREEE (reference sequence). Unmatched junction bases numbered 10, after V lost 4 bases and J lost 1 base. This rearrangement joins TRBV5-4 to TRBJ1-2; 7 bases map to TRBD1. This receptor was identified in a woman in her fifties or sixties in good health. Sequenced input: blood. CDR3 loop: CASSPGGAGGNYGYTF. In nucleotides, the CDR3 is TGTGCCAGCAGCCCGGGGGGAGCAGGGGGTAACTATGGCTACACCTTC.